This TCR beta chain was captured in a study of cytomegalovirus exposure and HLA in healthy donors. Worth noting for this clone: No antigen is known for it.

Points from the study as a whole: Follow-up analysis seemed to connect common viral pathogens with several of the most significant clusters identified.

The junction had 3 bases not matched to a gene; V was cut back by 9 bases and J by 3 bases. The length of the CDR3 is 13 residues. Per the germline V gene, CDR1 is LNHDA and CDR2 is SQIVND (reference sequence). PCR employed 60 Vbeta and 13 Jbeta primers. Some clones are missing from TCRdb's copy, which holds only in-frame ones; the method was immunoSEQ multiplex PCR. The sample lists about 76,000 clones, more than 65% occurring once. The chain combines TRBV19 with TRBJ2-1; TRBD1 matches 9 bases. The sequence was obtained from a male donor in good health and CMV-seropositive. Sequencing was carried out using PBMCs. The CDR3 nucleotides read TGTGCCAGCCTGGACAGGGGCTACAATGAGCAGTTCTTC. Translated: CASLDRGYNEQFF.